These 21 T cell receptor beta chains came from one sample sequenced in a study of cytomegalovirus exposure and HLA in healthy donors. It was with 60 Vbeta and 13 Jbeta primers that the PCR ran. The data were produced by immunoSEQ multiplex PCR, yet TCRdb's version contains in-frame clones alone and is incomplete. This sample has 150,000 to 200,000 clones; about 81% occur once, and the top ten carry 2.1%. Sequenced input: PBMCs. Every receptor here comes from a woman younger than 35 in good health and CMV-seropositive.

The chain employs TRBV29-1 and TRBJ2-1, with 13 positions matching TRBD2. With 7 bases clipped from V and 6 bases from J, the junction kept 6 bases outside the gene matches. This CDR3 is 14 amino acids long. CDR1 and CDR2 (germline): SQVTM, ANQGSEA. CDR3 nucleotide sequence: TGCAGCGCCTCGGGACTAGCGGGGACCAATGAGCAGTTCTTC. Amino acids: CSASGLAGTNEQFF.

The chain is built from TRBV19 and TRBJ1-1; no reliable D call. The germline V and J ends were trimmed by 0 bases and 8 bases, with 13 bases remaining between them. This CDR3 is 14 amino acids long. Germline CDR1 and CDR2: LNHDA and SQIVND (reference sequence). CDR3 nucleotide sequence: TGTGCCAGTAGTATAGATGCCCCAGGTACCGAAGCTTTCTTT. Encoded protein: CASSIDAPGTEAFF.

The chain joins TRBV27 to TRBJ2-2; perhaps TRBD2 as D (7 bases). This CDR3 region has 16 residues. Germline V gives CDR1 MNHEY, CDR2 SMNVEV (reference sequence). V lost 1 base to trimming and J lost 0 bases, with 9 bases between them. The CDR3 protein is CASSLLGGPNTGELFF. The CDR3 coding sequence is TGTGCCAGCAGTTTATTGGGGGGGCCGAACACCGGGGAGCTGTTTTTT.

The rearrangement joins TRBV9 to TRBJ2-2; 8 bases map to TRBD1. The V gene's germline CDR1 is SGDLS and CDR2 YYNGEE. This CDR3 comprises 17 residues. V trimming: 2 bases; J trimming: 4 bases; junction bases outside the gene matches: 10. The CDR3 loop is CASSVEPGQVITGELFF. In DNA, the CDR3 is TGTGCCAGCAGCGTTGAACCGGGACAGGTTATCACCGGGGAGCTGTTTTTT.

The V and J genes are TRBV6-1 and TRBJ1-3; D not resolved. CDR3 length equals 15 residues. Trimming took off 6 bases at V and 0 bases at J, with 12 bases between the two ends. CDR1 is MNHNS, CDR2 SASEGT, per germline. The CDR3 DNA follows: TGTGCCAGCAGCAGGCAGGTCCTCTCTGGAAACACCATATATTTT. Translating gives CASSRQVLSGNTIYF.

The V gene is TRBV5-1, the J gene TRBJ2-1; 14 bases are shared with TRBD2. This CDR3 contains 15 residues. With 3 bases clipped from V and 7 bases from J, the junction kept 3 bases outside the gene matches. CDR1 is SGHRS, CDR2 YFSETQ, per germline. CDR3 nucleotide sequence: TGCGCCAGCAGCTCGACTAGCGGGGGGGCTAATGAGCAGTTCTTC. This sequence encodes CASSSTSGGANEQFF.

This clone was counted a single time. This chain joins TRBV19 and TRBJ2-3, with 8 positions matching TRBD2. The V segment lost 4 bases and the J segment 3 bases; nucleotides outside the gene matches: 6. Germline values: CDR1 LNHDA, CDR2 SQIVND (reference sequence). This CDR3 has 15 residues. As DNA, the CDR3 is TGTGCCAGTAGTAGCCGAGCGGGGGTGACAGATACGCAGTATTTT. This sequence encodes CASSSRAGVTDTQYF.

This clone appeared once. The chain uses TRBV2 and TRBJ1-4, with TRBD1 as a possible D gene (5 bases). From germline, CDR1 is SNHLY and CDR2 FYNNEI. This CDR3 is built from 11 residues. V lost 7 bases, J lost 11 bases, and 11 bases lay in between. The CDR3 loop reads CASNRGDKLFF. CDR3 nucleotides: TGTGCCAGCAATAGGGGCGACAAACTGTTTTTT.

The chain couples TRBV28 to TRBJ1-1; D not resolved. V lost 4 bases and J lost 3, with 15 bases in between. Germline-derived CDR1 and CDR2 are MDHEN and SYDVKM. The CDR3 is made up of 15 amino acids. This CDR3 reads CASSSGVPAHTEAFF. CDR3 in DNA: TGTGCCAGCAGTTCCGGGGTCCCGGCCCACACTGAAGCTTTCTTT. Combining the CDR3 with reference TRBV28 and TRBJ1-1 gives the whole variable domain DVKVTQSSRYLVKRTGEKVFLECVQDMDHENMFWYRQDPGLGLRLIYFSYDVKMKEKGDIPEGYSVSREKKERFSLILESASTNQTSMYLCASSSGVPAHTEAFFGQGTRLTVV.

The rearrangement links TRBV18 to TRBJ2-1; D uncertain. Looked up from germline, CDR1 is KGHSH and CDR2 is LQKENI. V was pared by 6 bases and J by 6 bases, with 3 bases between. The CDR3 loop spans 10 amino acids. DNA for the CDR3: TGTGCCAGCTCTCTCAATGAGCAGTTCTTC. It specifies CASSLNEQFF.

The chain joins TRBV19 to TRBJ2-2, with D uncertain. Germline V gene sequence: CDR1 LNHDA, CDR2 SQIVND (reference sequence). This CDR3 contains 15 residues. V was shortened by 3 bases and J by 4 bases, with 12 bases between the two germline ends. CDR3 DNA: TGTGCCAGTAGTATCAACCCCGGTACCACCGGGGAGCTGTTTTTT. Translated, it gives CASSINPGTTGELFF.

Written as DNA, the CDR3 is TGTGCCATAACACAAAATCAGGGGGGTCTCTATGGCTACACCTTC. Its protein is CAITQNQGGLYGYTF. The V and J genes are TRBV10-3 and TRBJ1-2, with TRBD1 matching over 7 bases. From germline, CDR1 is ENHRY and CDR2 SYGVKD. The V gene end was trimmed by 9 bases and the J gene end by 4 bases; junction bases not matched to a gene: 14. The CDR3 has 15 residues.

The rearrangement joins TRBV5-4 to TRBJ2-5; 12 positions agree with TRBD1. Germline V gives CDR1 SGHNT, CDR2 YYREEE (reference sequence). The J segment lost 5 bases and the V segment lost 3 bases, leaving 5 bases of the junction unmatched. CDR3 length equals 15 residues. This CDR3 is CASSSGTGGYETQYF. CDR3 nucleotides: TGTGCCAGCAGCTCAGGGACAGGGGGCTATGAGACCCAGTACTTC.

The chain recombines TRBV6-4 with TRBJ2-3, with 12 nucleotides matching TRBD2. With 0 bases clipped from V and 7 bases from J, the junction kept 11 bases outside the gene matches. The V gene's germline CDR1 is MRHNA and CDR2 SNTAGT. There are 18 residues in the CDR3. CDR3 sequence: CASSDSKVGLAGLYTQYF. As DNA, the CDR3 is TGTGCCAGCAGTGACTCGAAGGTAGGACTAGCGGGGCTATATACGCAGTATTTT.

The V gene is TRBV9, the J gene TRBJ1-1; TRBD1 might be the D (5 bases). Per germline, CDR1 SGDLS and CDR2 YYNGEE. The CDR3 loop spans 17 amino acids. V was shortened by 5 bases and J by 0 bases, with 20 bases between the two germline ends. The CDR3 sequence: CASSFHPRQPMNTEAFF. In DNA, the CDR3 is TGTGCCAGCAGTTTCCACCCCCGACAGCCCATGAACACTGAAGCTTTCTTT.

For the CDR3, the DNA is TGTGCCAGCAGCTTGGTGACAGGTCACCAAGAGACCCAGTACTTC. It encodes CASSLVTGHQETQYF. The V call is TRBV7-8, the J call TRBJ2-5, with D perhaps matching TRBD1 (6 bases). Germline loops: CDR1 SGHVS, CDR2 FQNEAQ. V lost 3 bases, J lost 0 bases, and 11 bases lay in between. The CDR3 loop spans 15 amino acids.

The chain joins TRBV4-2 to TRBJ2-5; 7 nucleotides agree with TRBD2. Germline-derived CDR1 and CDR2 are LGHNA and YNFKEQ. Trimming cost V 0 bases and J 1 base; bases outside gene matches: 8. This CDR3 is built from 17 residues. This CDR3 is CASSQDWERGGQETQYF. CDR3 nucleotides: TGTGCCAGCAGCCAAGATTGGGAGCGGGGAGGCCAAGAGACCCAGTACTTC.

The chain employs TRBV28 and TRBJ1-1, with D possibly TRBD1 on 5 matching bases. V was pared by 2 bases and J by 3 bases, with 10 bases between. The CDR3 has 14 amino acids. Germline CDR1 is MDHEN and CDR2 is SYDVKM. DNA for the CDR3: TGTGCCAGCAGTTTACAAGGGGAATACACTGAAGCTTTCTTT. It translates to CASSLQGEYTEAFF.

The chain has TRBV6-6 and TRBJ1-6, with a tentative D call TRBD1 (6 bases). Trimming cost V 8 bases and J 8 bases, with 13 bases left between them. The CDR3 runs to 13 residues. Germline lookup yields CDR1 MNHNY and CDR2 SVGAGI (reference sequence). The CDR3 DNA follows: TGTGCCAGCTCGGCACAGGGTCATTCACCCCTCCACTTT. This gives the protein CASSAQGHSPLHF.

This chain uses TRBV2 with TRBJ2-5; the match to TRBD1 covers 8 bases. The CDR3 contains 15 residues. The germline V gene has CDR1 SNHLY and CDR2 FYNNEI. Germline trimming cut 4 bases from V and 3 bases from J; bases unmatched to any gene: 7. In DNA, the CDR3 is TGTGCCAGCAGTGGGGCAGGACAGGGAGAAGAGACCCAGTACTTC. Amino acids: CASSGAGQGEETQYF.

The V and J genes are TRBV7-9 and TRBJ2-1; 13 bases are a match to TRBD2. Unmatched junction bases numbered 5, after V lost 0 bases and J lost 0 bases. CDR3 length: 19 amino acids. Germline V gene data show CDR1 as SEHNR and CDR2 as FQNEAQ (reference sequence). CDR3 residues: CASSLAQLAGGSSYNEQFF. The CDR3 DNA reads TGTGCCAGCAGCTTAGCTCAACTAGCGGGGGGGAGCTCCTACAATGAGCAGTTCTTC.